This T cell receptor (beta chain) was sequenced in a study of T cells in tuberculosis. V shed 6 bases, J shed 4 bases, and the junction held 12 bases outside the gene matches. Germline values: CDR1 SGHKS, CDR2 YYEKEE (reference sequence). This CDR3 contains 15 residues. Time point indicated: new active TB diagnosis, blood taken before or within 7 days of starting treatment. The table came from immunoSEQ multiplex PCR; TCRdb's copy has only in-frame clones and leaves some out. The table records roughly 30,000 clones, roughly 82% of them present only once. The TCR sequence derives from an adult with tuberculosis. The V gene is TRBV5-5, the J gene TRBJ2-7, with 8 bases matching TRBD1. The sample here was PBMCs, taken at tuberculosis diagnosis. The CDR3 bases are TGTGCCAGCAACCTAAATCCGGGACAGGAGTACGAGCAGTACTTC. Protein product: CASNLNPGQEYEQYF.